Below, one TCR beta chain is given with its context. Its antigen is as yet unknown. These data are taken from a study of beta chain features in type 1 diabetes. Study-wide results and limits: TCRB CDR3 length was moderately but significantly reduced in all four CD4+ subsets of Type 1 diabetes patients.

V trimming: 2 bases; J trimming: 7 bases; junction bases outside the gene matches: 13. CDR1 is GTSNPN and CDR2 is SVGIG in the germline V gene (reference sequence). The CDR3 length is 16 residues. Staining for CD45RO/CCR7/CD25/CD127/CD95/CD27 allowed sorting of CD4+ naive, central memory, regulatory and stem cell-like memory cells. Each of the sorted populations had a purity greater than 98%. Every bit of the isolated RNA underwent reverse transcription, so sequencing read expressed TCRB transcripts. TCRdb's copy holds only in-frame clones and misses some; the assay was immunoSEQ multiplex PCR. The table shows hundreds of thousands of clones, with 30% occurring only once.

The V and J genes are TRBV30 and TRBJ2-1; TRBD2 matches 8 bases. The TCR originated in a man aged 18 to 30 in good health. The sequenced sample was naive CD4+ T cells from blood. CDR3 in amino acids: CAWSSSPGGPRNEQFF. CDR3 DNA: TGTGCCTGGAGTTCCTCACCGGGAGGGCCGAGAAATGAGCAGTTCTTC. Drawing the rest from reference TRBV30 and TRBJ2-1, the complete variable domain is SQTIHQWPATLVQPVGSPLSLECTVEGTSNPNLYWYRQAAGRGLQLLFYSVGIGQISSEVPQNLSASRPQDRQFILSSKKLLLSDSGFYLCAWSSSPGGPRNEQFFGPGTRLTVL.